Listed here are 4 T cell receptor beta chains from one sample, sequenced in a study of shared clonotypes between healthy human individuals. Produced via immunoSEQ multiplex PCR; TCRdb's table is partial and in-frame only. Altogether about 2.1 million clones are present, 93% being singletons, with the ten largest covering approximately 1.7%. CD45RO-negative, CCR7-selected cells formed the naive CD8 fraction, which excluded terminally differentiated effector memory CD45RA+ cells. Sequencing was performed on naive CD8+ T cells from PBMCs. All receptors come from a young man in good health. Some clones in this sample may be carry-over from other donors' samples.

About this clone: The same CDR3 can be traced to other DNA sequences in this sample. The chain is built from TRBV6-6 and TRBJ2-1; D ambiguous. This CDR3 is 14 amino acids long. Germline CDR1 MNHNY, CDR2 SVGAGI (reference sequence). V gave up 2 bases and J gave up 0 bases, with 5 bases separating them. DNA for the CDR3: TGTGCCAGCAGTTACGCAGGCTCCTACAATGAGCAGTTCTTC. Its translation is CASSYAGSYNEQFF.

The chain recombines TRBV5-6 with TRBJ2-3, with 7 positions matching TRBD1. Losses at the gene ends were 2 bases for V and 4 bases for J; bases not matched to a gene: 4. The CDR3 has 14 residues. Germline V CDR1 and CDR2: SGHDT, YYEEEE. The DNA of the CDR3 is TGTGCCAGCAGCTTAGGGGGCAGGGCAGATACGCAGTATTTT. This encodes CASSLGGRADTQYF.

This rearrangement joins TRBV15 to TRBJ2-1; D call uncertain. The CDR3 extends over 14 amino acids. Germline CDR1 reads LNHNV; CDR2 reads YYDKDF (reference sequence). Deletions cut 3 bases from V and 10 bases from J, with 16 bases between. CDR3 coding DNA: TGTGCCACCAGCAGCGCCCTTTTTGGGTTGGAGCAGTTCTTC. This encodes CATSSALFGLEQFF.

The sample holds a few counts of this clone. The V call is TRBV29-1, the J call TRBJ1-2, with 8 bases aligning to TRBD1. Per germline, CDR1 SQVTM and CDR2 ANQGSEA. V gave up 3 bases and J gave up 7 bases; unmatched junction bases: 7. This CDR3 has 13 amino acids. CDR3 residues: CSVDEGRGPGYTF. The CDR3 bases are TGCAGCGTTGATGAGGGCAGGGGGCCTGGCTACACCTTC.